This TCR beta chain was found in a study of CD8+ T cells in alopecia areata. Turning to the study itself: Administration of oral tofacitinib to treated patients was at 5 to 10 mg twice daily. After 6 to 18 months of tofacitinib, follow-up continued 6 months off drug.

Study observations and caveats: Compared with mice, patients displayed less clear TCR sharing, possibly for HLA-related reasons. Affected scalp, especially in alopecia totalis/universalis, had a higher clonality than normal scalp did.

In regard to this clone: Its antigen is unknown.

Extraction of RNA preceded its reverse transcription into cDNA, which served as the sequencing template. Libraries were prepared by immunoSEQ multiplex PCR; TCRdb keeps only in-frame clonotypes and omits some of them. This sample yields around 160,000 clones, of which more than 40% are seen a single time; around 7% belongs to the top ten. The CDR3 extends over 14 amino acids. Germline CDR1 SQVTM, CDR2 ANQGSEA. Trimming stripped 5 bases from V and 0 bases from J, with 12 bases between. Specimen: CD4+ T cells sorted from blood. The receptor was derived from a human donor with alopecia areata. V gene TRBV29-1 combines with J gene TRBJ2-3; D remains unclear. The CDR3 DNA sequence: TGCAGCGTTCTACTCCCGGCTAGCACAGATACGCAGTATTTT. Translating gives CSVLLPASTDTQYF.